The text below deals with one T cell receptor beta chain. The sample holds one count of this clone. The antigen this receptor binds is unknown. No base-level quality is on record; no much larger clone is a single base apart. In this study, focal radiation therapy paired with CTLA-4 blockade (ipilimumab) was tested in patients who had chemo-refractory metastatic non-small-cell lung cancer. The entry originates in a study of radiotherapy plus CTLA-4 blockade in lung cancer (dated by TCRdb to 2016 to 2019). Regarding the research as a whole: Among enrolled patients, roughly 18% had an objective response and 25% to 35% reached disease control. The study at large found these results: TCR clones derived from tumors expanded in peripheral blood after treatment with radiotherapy and ipilimumab. The strongest predictors of response were reported to be early dynamic shifts in blood T cell clones along with a rise in serum interferon-beta following radiation.

The protocol used for the library was the immunoSEQ multiplex PCR assay. The source is immuneACCESS, and TCRdb retained only in-frame sequences with V and J called. Part of the clones is not carried over; for the studies checked, unresolved V genes explain less than half of this, and the remainder is unexplained. In all, the sample holds about 97,000 clones, and approximately 75% of those were seen once. The ten largest clonotypes hold approximately 2.8% of the sample. Ends trimmed: V by 2 bases, J by 5 bases; bases unmatched to a gene: 4. The germline V gene gives CDR1 as SGHTA and CDR2 as FQGTGA. The CDR3 sequence holds 16 residues, the cysteine and phenylalanine included. Only the CDR3 DNA is retained, 48 bases long and in frame from the first base.

Sequencing was performed on peripheral blood, taken from a patient treated with radiotherapy plus ipilimumab. This TCR derives from a human donor with non-small cell lung cancer who had a partial response to radiotherapy plus ipilimumab. Some clones in this sample may be carry-over from other donors' samples. The V and J genes are TRBV7-3 and TRBJ2-1, with 12 bases aligning to TRBD2. The nucleotide sequence is given as TGTGCCAGCAGCTTAGGACTAGCGGGACTCCACAATGAGCAGTTCTTC. Its protein is CASSLGLAGLHNEQFF.